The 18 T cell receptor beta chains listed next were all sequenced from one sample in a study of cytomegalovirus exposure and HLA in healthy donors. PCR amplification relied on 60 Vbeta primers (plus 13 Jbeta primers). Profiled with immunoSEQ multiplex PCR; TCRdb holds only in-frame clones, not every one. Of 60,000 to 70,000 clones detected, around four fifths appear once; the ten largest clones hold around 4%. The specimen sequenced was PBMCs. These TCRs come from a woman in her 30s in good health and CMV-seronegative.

CDR3 amino acids: CASSHGTGLRNEKLFF. The CDR3 coding sequence is TGTGCCAGCAGCCATGGGACAGGTCTTAGAAATGAAAAACTGTTTTTT. The gene calls are TRBV4-2 and TRBJ1-4; 8 bases are a match to TRBD1. CDR3 length: 16 amino acids. The V gene end was trimmed by 3 bases and the J gene end by 5 bases; junction bases not matched to a gene: 8. Germline CDR1 is LGHNA and CDR2 is YNFKEQ.

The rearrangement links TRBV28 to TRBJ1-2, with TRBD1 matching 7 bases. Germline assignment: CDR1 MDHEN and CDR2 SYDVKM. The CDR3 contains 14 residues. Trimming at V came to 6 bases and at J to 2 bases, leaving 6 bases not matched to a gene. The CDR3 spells CASSRQTGNYGYTF. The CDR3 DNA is TGTGCCAGCAGCCGCCAGACAGGGAACTATGGCTACACCTTC.

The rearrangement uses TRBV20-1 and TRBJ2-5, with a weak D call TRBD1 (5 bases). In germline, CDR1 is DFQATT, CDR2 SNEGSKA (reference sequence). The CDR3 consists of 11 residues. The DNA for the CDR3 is TGCAGCGGTCTGGGGCACGAGACCCAGTACTTC. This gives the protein CSGLGHETQYF.

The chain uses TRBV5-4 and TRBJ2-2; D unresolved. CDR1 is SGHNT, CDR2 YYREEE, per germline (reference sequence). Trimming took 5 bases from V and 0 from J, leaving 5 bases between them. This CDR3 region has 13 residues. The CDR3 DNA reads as TGTGCCAGCAGTCCCGCGAACACCGGGGAGCTGTTTTTT. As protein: CASSPANTGELFF.

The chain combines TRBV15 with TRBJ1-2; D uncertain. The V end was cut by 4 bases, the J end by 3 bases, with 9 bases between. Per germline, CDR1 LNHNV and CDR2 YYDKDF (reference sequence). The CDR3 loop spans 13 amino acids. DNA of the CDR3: TGTGCCACCAGCACAGGCTTTCACTATGGCTACACCTTC. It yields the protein CATSTGFHYGYTF.

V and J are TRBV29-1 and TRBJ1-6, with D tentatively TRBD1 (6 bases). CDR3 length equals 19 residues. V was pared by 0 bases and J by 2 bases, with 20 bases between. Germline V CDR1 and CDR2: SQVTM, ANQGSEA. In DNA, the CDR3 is TGCAGCGTTGAAGAGGGAGGGGGTCCAAAAACCGCCTATAATTCACCCCTCCACTTT. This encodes CSVEEGGGPKTAYNSPLHF.

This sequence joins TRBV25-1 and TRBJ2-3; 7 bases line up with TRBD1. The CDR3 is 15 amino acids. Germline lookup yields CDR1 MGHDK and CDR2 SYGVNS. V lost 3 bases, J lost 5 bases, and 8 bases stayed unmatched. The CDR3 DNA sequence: TGTGCCAGCAGTGACGGCAGGGGGAGTAGAGATACGCAGTATTTT. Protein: CASSDGRGSRDTQYF.

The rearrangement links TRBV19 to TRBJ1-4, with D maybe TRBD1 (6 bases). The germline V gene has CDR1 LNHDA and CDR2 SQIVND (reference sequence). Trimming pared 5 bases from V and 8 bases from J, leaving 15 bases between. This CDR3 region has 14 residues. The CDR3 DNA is TGTGCCAGTAGTTTGGCAGGGAGGGGGGAAAAACTGTTTTTT. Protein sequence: CASSLAGRGEKLFF.

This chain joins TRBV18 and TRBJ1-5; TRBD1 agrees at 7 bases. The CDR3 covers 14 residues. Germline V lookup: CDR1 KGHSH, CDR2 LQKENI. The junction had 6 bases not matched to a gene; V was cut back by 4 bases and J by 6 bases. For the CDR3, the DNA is TGTGCCAGCTCACGAGGGACAGACAGTCAGCCCCAGCATTTT. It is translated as CASSRGTDSQPQHF.

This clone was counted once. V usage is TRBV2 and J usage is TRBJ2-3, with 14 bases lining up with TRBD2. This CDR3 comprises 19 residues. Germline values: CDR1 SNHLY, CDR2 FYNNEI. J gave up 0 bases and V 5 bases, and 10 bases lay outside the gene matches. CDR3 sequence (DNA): TGTGCCAGCAGTTCATCCGGGACTAGCGGGAGACTAAGCACAGATACGCAGTATTTT. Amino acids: CASSSSGTSGRLSTDTQYF.

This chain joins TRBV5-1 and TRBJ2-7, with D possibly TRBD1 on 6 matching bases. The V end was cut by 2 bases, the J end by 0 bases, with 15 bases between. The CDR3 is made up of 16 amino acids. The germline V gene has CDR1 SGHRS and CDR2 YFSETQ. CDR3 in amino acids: CASSFEQGFSSYEQYF. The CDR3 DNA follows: TGCGCCAGCAGCTTCGAACAGGGATTTAGCTCCTACGAGCAGTACTTC.

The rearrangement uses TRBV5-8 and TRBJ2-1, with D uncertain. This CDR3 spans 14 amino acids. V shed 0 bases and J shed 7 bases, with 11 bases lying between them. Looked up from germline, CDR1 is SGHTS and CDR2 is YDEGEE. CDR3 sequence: CASSLGGTANEQFF. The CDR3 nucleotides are TGTGCCAGCAGCTTGGGCGGTACCGCGAATGAGCAGTTCTTC.

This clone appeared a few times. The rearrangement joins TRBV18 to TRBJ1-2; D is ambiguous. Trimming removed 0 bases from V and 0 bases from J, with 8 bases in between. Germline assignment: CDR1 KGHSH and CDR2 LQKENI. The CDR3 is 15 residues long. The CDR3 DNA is TGTGCCAGCTCACCACCGTCAGACACTAACTATGGCTACACCTTC. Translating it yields CASSPPSDTNYGYTF.

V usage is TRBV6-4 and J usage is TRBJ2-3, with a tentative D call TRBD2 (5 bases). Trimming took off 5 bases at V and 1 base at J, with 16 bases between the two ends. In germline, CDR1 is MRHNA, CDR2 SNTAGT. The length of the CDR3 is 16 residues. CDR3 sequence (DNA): TGTGCCAGCAGTCGAATAAGCGGTGGGGGCACAGATACGCAGTATTTT. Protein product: CASSRISGGGTDTQYF.

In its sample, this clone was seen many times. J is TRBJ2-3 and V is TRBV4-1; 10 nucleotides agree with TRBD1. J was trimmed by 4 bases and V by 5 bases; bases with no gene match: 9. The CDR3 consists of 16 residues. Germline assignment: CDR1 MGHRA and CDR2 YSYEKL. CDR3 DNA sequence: TGCGCCAGCAGCTCCCGGTCGGGACAGGGGCCAGATACGCAGTATTTT. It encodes CASSSRSGQGPDTQYF.

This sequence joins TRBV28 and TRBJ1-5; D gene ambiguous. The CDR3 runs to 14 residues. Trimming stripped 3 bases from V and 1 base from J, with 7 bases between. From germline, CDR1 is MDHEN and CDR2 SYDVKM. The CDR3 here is CASSLTGSNQPQHF. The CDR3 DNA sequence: TGTGCCAGCAGTTTGACGGGGAGCAATCAGCCCCAGCATTTT.

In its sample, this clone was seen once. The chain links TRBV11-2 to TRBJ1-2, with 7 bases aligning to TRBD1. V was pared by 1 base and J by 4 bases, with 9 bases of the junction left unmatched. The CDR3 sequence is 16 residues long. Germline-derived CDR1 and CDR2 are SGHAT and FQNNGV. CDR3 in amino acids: CASSLGGGRGVYGYTF. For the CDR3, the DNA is TGTGCCAGCAGCTTAGGAGGGGGCAGGGGCGTCTATGGCTACACCTTC.

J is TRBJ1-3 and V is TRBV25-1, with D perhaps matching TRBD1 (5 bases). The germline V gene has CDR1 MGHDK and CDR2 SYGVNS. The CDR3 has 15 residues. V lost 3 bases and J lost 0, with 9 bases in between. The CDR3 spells CASSEGGNSGNTIYF. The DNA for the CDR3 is TGTGCCAGCAGTGAGGGGGGTAACTCTGGAAACACCATATATTTT.